This TCR beta chain was captured by sequencing in a study of T cell responses to AZD1222 COVID-19 vaccine. This CDR3 is 13 amino acids long. Trimming stripped 4 bases from V and 2 bases from J, with 8 bases between. CDR1 is SNHLY and CDR2 is FYNNEI in the germline V gene. TCRdb keeps only in-frame clones here, not all; method: immunoSEQ multiplex PCR. The sample yields more than 140,000 clones, around nine tenths seen once. This TCR was recovered from an adult in good health. The V gene is TRBV2, the J gene TRBJ1-2, with no clear D. Sample: peripheral blood, taken on day 0 of AZD1222 vaccination. CDR3 bases: TGTGCCAGCAGTGTGGCCGGAAACTATGGCTACACCTTC. This translates into CASSVAGNYGYTF.